The clone carrying this T cell receptor (beta chain) has only one observation. Assay used: immunoSEQ multiplex PCR; TCRdb lists only in-frame clones, some missing. The data hold approximately 50,000 clones, with less than 90% observed a single time. This specimen comes from a study of blood T cell repertoires in COVID-19. Study in general: COVID-19 samples, acute and convalescent, were from the United States, Italy and Spain. PBMCs, B-cell-depleted T cells, or T cells provided the cDNA or gDNA that made up the material.

The CDR3 totals 14 residues. Trimming cost V 3 bases and J 1 base; bases outside gene matches: 2. Germline V gene data show CDR1 as SGHTA and CDR2 as FQGNSA. The sample comprised peripheral blood. The V and J genes are TRBV7-2 and TRBJ2-7; TRBD2 aligns across 8 bases. This TCR was sampled from a human donor in a cohort sampled during active COVID-19. In DNA, the CDR3 is TGTGCCAGCAGCTTGGGACTAGGGTCCTACGAGCAGTACTTC. Its translation: CASSLGLGSYEQYF.